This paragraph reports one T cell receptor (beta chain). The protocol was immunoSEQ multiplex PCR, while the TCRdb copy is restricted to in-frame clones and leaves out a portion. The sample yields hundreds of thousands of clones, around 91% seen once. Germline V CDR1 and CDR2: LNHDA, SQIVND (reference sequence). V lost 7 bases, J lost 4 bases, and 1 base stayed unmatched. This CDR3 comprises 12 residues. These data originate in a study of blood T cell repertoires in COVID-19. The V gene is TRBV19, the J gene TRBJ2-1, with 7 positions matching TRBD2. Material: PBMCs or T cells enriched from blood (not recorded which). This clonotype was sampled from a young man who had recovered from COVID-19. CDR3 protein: CASNGRYNEQFF. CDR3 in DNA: TGTGCCAGTAACGGGAGGTACAATGAGCAGTTCTTC.